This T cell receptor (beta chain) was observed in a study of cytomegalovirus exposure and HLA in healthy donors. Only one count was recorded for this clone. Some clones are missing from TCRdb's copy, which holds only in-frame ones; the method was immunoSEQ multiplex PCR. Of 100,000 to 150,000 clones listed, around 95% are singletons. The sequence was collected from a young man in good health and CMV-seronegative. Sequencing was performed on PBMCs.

CDR3 DNA sequence: TGTGCCAGCAGCTCGATGACTAGCGCCGTTTTGGATGAGCAGTTCTTC. Translating it yields CASSSMTSAVLDEQFF. V gene TRBV7-9 combines with J gene TRBJ2-1, with 8 positions matching TRBD2. The CDR3 loop spans 16 amino acids. Germline V CDR1 and CDR2: SEHNR, FQNEAQ (reference sequence). Losses at the gene ends were 4 bases for V and 8 bases for J; bases not matched to a gene: 13.